A selection of T cell receptor beta chains follows, all from one sample in a study of blood T cell repertoires in COVID-19. Profiled with immunoSEQ multiplex PCR; TCRdb holds only in-frame clones, not every one. The sample holds 55,000 to 75,000 clones, 80% seen once. Sequencing was done on a sample of peripheral blood. These receptors were obtained from a human donor in a cohort sampled during active COVID-19. The CDR3 runs from the conserved cysteine through the conserved F or W. The D gene is left open where the match is weak. A clone size is listed for some rows: how often the clone was seen (once, few, many), or a class if it is expanded.

D: .
J: TRBJ1-4
V: TRBV27
size: .
CDR3: CASRPVGGKLFF
DNA: TGTGCCAGCAGACCGGTCGGGGGAAAACTGTTTTTT

D: .
J: TRBJ2-1
V: TRBV4-3
size: many
CDR3: CASSRSGSSYNEQFF
DNA: TGCGCCAGCAGCCGCTCTGGTAGCAGTTACAATGAGCAGTTCTTC

D: .
J: TRBJ2-7
V: TRBV28
size: .
CDR3: CASSPIIYEQYF
DNA: TGTGCCAGCAGCCCTATTATTTACGAGCAGTACTTC

D: TRBD1
J: TRBJ1-1
V: TRBV28
size: .
CDR3: CASSSGQGRGTEAFF
DNA: TGTGCCAGCAGTTCCGGACAGGGGAGAGGCACTGAAGCTTTCTTT

D: .
J: TRBJ1-5
V: TRBV6-6
size: .
CDR3: CASSYSRGGNQPQHF
DNA: TGTGCCAGCAGTTACTCAAGAGGAGGGAATCAGCCCCAGCATTTT

D: TRBD1
J: TRBJ2-3
V: TRBV24-1
size: .
CDR3: CATSDAGTGLSTDTQYF
DNA: TGTGCCACCAGTGATGCTGGGACAGGTCTTAGCACAGATACGCAGTATTTT

D: TRBD1
J: TRBJ1-4
V: TRBV5-1
size: .
CDR3: CASSLGPTGANEKLFF
DNA: TGCGCCAGCAGCTTGGGCCCGACAGGGGCTAATGAAAAACTGTTTTTT

D: TRBD1
J: TRBJ2-2
V: TRBV7-9
size: .
CDR3: CASPGGDREVRGGELFF
DNA: TGTGCCAGCCCGGGTGGGGACAGGGAAGTCCGTGGCGGGGAGCTGTTTTTT

D: .
J: TRBJ2-2
V: TRBV9
size: .
CDR3: CASSVEPGLIRTGELFF
DNA: TGTGCCAGCAGCGTAGAGCCGGGTTTGATTCGGACCGGGGAGCTGTTTTTT

D: .
J: TRBJ1-1
V: TRBV25-1
size: many
CDR3: CASSESRGSTEAFF
DNA: TGTGCCAGCAGTGAATCTAGGGGGAGCACTGAAGCTTTCTTT

D: .
J: TRBJ2-2
V: TRBV27
size: .
CDR3: CASLRREGGELFF
DNA: TGTGCCAGCCTCCGGAGGGAAGGCGGGGAGCTGTTTTTT

D: .
J: TRBJ2-1
V: TRBV5-1
size: once
CDR3: CASRSNNEQFF
DNA: TGCGCCAGCAGATCCAACAATGAGCAGTTCTTC

D: .
J: TRBJ2-7
V: TRBV29-1
size: .
CDR3: CSVVGGPTYEQYF
DNA: TGCAGCGTGGTGGGAGGACCCACCTACGAGCAGTACTTC

D: TRBD1
J: TRBJ1-6
V: TRBV7-2
size: .
CDR3: CASSPGQGSTYNSPLHF
DNA: TGTGCCAGCAGCCCAGGACAGGGGAGTACCTATAATTCACCCCTCCACTTT

D: .
J: TRBJ1-2
V: TRBV5-4
size: .
CDR3: CASSLKTGSYGYTF
DNA: TGTGCCAGCAGCTTGAAGACAGGTTCCTATGGCTACACCTTC

D: TRBD2
J: TRBJ2-7
V: TRBV2
size: .
CDR3: CASSEAMGGMLDF
DNA: TGTGCCAGCAGTGAAGCGATGGGGGGGATGCTAGACTTT

D: .
J: TRBJ2-5
V: TRBV14
size: .
CDR3: CASSQGAGPETQYF
DNA: TGTGCCAGCAGCCAAGGGGCAGGTCCAGAGACCCAGTACTTC

D: TRBD2
J: TRBJ2-3
V: TRBV28
size: .
CDR3: CASGYSGRSDTQYF
DNA: TGTGCCAGCGGGTATAGCGGGAGGTCAGATACGCAGTATTTT

D: .
J: TRBJ1-2
V: TRBV5-1
size: .
CDR3: CARPGNYGYTF
DNA: TGCGCCAGGCCAGGGAACTATGGCTACACCTTC

D: TRBD1
J: TRBJ1-2
V: TRBV18
size: .
CDR3: CASSVNRGIGYTF
DNA: TGTGCCAGCTCCGTGAACAGGGGAATCGGCTACACCTTC

D: TRBD1
J: TRBJ1-2
V: TRBV6-5
size: .
CDR3: CASSLPGTGNYGYTF
DNA: TGTGCCAGCAGTCTCCCCGGGACAGGGAACTATGGCTACACCTTC

D: .
J: TRBJ2-6
V: TRBV28
size: few
CDR3: CASSLSDGVRARSGANVLTF
DNA: TGTGCCAGCAGTTTAAGTGACGGCGTCAGGGCCCGCTCTGGGGCCAACGTCCTGACTTTC

D: .
J: TRBJ1-4
V: TRBV9
size: .
CDR3: CASSVGRQGNEKLFF
DNA: TGTGCCAGCAGCGTAGGTCGGCAGGGAAATGAAAAACTGTTTTTT

D: .
J: TRBJ2-2
V: TRBV5-4
size: .
CDR3: CAVQKRDKANTGELFF
DNA: TGTGCCGTACAGAAGAGGGACAAGGCAAACACCGGGGAGCTGTTTTTT

D: .
J: TRBJ1-3
V: TRBV7-9
size: .
CDR3: CASSQHGNTIYF
DNA: TGTGCCAGCAGTCAACACGGAAACACCATATATTTT